This T cell receptor beta chain was profiled in a study of CD8+ T cells in alopecia areata. Study background: Treated individuals took tofacitinib by mouth, 5 to 10 mg twice daily. Study outcomes and limitations: Affected lesional scalp, above all in alopecia totalis/universalis, was more clonal than normal scalp. Patients showed less clear TCR sequence sharing than mice, possibly partly because of HLA diversity.

Germline V CDR1 and CDR2: GTSNPN, SVGIG (reference sequence). The V and J ends lost 3 bases and 10 bases respectively, with 13 bases between them. The CDR3 length is 13 residues. Individuals with alopecia areata gave both lesional scalp punch biopsies and peripheral blood for collection. Turning to this clone: Its matching antigen is unknown.

Following extraction, RNA underwent reverse transcription to cDNA, which served as the sequencing template. Data came from immunoSEQ multiplex PCR; TCRdb stores just in-frame clones and leaves some out. The sample includes more than 150,000 clones, around half of them seen just once. This receptor was taken from a human donor with alopecia areata. The sample in question was CD8+ T cells sorted from blood, obtained at week 0. The V and J genes are TRBV30 and TRBJ1-6; D unresolved. The CDR3 DNA sequence: TGTGCCTGGAGGGCCTTCGGCGGCTCACCCCTCCACTTT. It yields the protein CAWRAFGGSPLHF.